The source of this T cell receptor beta chain is a study of blood T cell repertoires in COVID-19. TCRdb's copy holds only in-frame clones and misses some; the assay was immunoSEQ multiplex PCR. The sample includes 200,000 or so clones, around three quarters of them seen just once. This clone was seen more than once but under ten times. The CDR3 covers 17 residues. J was trimmed by 7 bases and V by 5 bases; bases with no gene match: 20. Per the germline V gene, CDR1 is SNHLY and CDR2 is FYNNEI. The source is a man in his 60s with active or convalescent COVID-19. Sequencing input: peripheral blood. The rearrangement joins TRBV2 to TRBJ2-7; 7 bases line up with TRBD2. CDR3 DNA sequence: TGTGCCAGCAGTTGGAGGACTAGGCAGACCTTTGACGGGGAGCAGTACTTC. Its translation: CASSWRTRQTFDGEQYF.